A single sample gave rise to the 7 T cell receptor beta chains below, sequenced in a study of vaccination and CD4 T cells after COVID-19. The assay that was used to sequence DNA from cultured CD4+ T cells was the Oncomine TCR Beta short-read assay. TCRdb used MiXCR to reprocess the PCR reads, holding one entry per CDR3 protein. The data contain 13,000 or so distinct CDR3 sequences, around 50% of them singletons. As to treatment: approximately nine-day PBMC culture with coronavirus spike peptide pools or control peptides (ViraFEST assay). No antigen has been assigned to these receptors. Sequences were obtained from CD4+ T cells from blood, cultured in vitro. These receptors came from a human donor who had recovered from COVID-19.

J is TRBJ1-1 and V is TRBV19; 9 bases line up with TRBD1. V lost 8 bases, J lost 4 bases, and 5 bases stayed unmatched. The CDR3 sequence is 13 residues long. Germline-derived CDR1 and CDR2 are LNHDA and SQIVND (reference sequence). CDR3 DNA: TGTGCCAGTTCTCAGACAGGGGGCACTGAAGCTTTCTTT. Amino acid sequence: CASSQTGGTEAFF.

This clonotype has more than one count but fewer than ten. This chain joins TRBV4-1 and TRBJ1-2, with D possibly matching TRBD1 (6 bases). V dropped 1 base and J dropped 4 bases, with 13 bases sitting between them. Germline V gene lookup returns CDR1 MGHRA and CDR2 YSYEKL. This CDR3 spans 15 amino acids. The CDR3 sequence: CASSQVGRGSYGYTF. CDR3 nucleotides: TGCGCCAGCAGCCAAGTCGGAAGGGGGTCCTATGGCTACACCTTC.

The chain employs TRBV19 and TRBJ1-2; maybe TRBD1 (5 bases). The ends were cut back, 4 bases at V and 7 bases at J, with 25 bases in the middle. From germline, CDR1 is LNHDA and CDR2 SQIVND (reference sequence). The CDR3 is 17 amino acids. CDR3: CASSKLLLGRHRRGYTF. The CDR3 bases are TGTGCCAGTAGTAAACTACTCTTGGGACGCCACCGACGTGGCTACACCTTC.

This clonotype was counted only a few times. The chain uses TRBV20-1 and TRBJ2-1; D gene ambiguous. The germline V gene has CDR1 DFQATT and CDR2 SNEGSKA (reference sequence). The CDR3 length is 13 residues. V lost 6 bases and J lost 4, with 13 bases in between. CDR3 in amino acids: CSANLGDYNEQFF. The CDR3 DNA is TGCAGTGCAAATCTAGGCGATTACAATGAGCAGTTCTTC.

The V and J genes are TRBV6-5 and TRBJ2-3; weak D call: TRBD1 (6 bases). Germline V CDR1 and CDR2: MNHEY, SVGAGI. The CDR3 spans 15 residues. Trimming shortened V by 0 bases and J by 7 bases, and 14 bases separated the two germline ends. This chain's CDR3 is CASSYSTRGQNTQYF. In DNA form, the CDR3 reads TGTGCCAGCAGTTACTCGACCCGGGGACAAAATACGCAGTATTTT.

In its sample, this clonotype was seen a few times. The CDR3 DNA reads as TGTGCCACCAGCAGTCGCACTGGCGAGCAGTACTTC. The encoded protein is CATSSRTGEQYF. The rearrangement uses TRBV15 and TRBJ2-7, with D unresolved. V gave up 3 bases and J gave up 6 bases, with 9 bases separating them. Germline V CDR1 and CDR2: LNHNV, YYDKDF (reference sequence). The CDR3 sequence is 12 residues long.

The CDR3 coding sequence is TGTGCCAGCAGGCTAACAGGGGGTCGGGAGACCCAGTACTTC. Encoded protein: CASRLTGGRETQYF. This chain connects TRBV6-1 to TRBJ2-5; TRBD1 matches at 8 bases. V shed 6 bases and J 5 bases; nucleotides not matched to a gene: 8. CDR3 length: 14 amino acids. Per germline, CDR1 MNHNS and CDR2 SASEGT.